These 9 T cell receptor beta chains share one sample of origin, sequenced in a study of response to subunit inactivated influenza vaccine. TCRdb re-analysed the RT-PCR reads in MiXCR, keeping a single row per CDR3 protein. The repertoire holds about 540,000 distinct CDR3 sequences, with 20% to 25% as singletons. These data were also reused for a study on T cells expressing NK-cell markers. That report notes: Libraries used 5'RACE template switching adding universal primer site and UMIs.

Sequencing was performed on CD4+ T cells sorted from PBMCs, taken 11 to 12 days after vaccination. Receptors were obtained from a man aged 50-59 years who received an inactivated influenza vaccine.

In nucleotides, the CDR3 is TGTGCCATCAGTGAAGGGACAGGGGGCGTCGAGCAGTACTTC. Its translation: CAISEGTGGVEQYF. The chain combines TRBV10-3 with TRBJ2-7; TRBD1 matches 12 bases. This CDR3 is built from 14 residues. Germline CDR1 reads ENHRY; CDR2 reads SYGVKD. V gave up 3 bases and J gave up 6 bases; unmatched junction bases: 3.

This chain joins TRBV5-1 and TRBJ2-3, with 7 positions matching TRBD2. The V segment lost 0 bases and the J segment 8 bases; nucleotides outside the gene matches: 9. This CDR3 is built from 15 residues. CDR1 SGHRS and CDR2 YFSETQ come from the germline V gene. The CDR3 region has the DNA TGCGCCAGCAGCTTGGCCACGGCGGGAGATGGTACGCAGTATTTT. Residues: CASSLATAGDGTQYF.

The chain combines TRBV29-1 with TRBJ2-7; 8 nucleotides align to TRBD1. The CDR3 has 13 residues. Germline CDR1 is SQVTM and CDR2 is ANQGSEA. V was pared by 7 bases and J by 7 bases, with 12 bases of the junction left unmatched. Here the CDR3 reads CSAVPGGAGEQYF. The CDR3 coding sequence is TGCAGCGCCGTGCCAGGGGGCGCGGGGGAGCAGTACTTC.

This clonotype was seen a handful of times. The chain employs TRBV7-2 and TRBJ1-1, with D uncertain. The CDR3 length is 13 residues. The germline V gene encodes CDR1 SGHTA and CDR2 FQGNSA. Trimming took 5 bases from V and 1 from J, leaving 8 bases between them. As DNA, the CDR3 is TGTGCCAGCAGCCGGAAGGAGAACACTGAAGCTTTCTTT. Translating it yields CASSRKENTEAFF.

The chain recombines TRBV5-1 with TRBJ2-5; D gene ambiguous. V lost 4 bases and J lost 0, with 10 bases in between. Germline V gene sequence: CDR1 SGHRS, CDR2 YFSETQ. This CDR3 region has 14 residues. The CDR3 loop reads CASSVDGYQETQYF. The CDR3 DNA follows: TGCGCCAGCAGCGTGGACGGGTACCAAGAGACCCAGTACTTC. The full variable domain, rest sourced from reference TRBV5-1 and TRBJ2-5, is KAGVTQTPRYLIKTRGQQVTLSCSPISGHRSVSWYQQTPGQGLQFLFEYFSETQRNKGNFPGRFSGRQFSNSRSEMNVSTLELGDSALYLCASSVDGYQETQYFGPGTRLLVL.

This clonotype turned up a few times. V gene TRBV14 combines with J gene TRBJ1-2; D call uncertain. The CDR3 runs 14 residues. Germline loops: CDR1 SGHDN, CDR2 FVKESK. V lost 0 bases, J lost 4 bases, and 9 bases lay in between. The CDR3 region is CASSQERVTYGYTF. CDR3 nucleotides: TGTGCCAGCAGCCAAGAACGGGTGACCTATGGCTACACCTTC.

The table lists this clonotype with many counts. CDR3 sequence reads: CASSLNAGINEQFF. The CDR3 DNA reads as TGTGCCAGCAGCTTAAATGCGGGAATCAATGAGCAGTTCTTC. The chain has TRBV11-2 and TRBJ2-1; possibly TRBD2 for D (6 bases). Trimming removed 2 bases from V and 6 bases from J, with 11 bases in between. CDR1 is SGHAT, CDR2 FQNNGV, per germline. The CDR3 spans 14 residues.

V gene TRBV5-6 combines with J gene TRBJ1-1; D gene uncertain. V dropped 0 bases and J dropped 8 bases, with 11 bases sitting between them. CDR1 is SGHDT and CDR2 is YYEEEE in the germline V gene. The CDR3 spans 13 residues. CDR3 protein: CASSLVDTDEAFF. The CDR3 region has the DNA TGTGCCAGCAGCTTGGTTGATACGGACGAAGCTTTCTTT.

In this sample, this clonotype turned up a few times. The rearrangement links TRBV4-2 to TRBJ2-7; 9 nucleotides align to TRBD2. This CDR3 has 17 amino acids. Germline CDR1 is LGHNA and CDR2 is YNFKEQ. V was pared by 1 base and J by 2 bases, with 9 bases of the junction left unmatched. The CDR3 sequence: CASSQGTEREAPYEQYF. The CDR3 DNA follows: TGTGCCAGCAGCCAAGGGACGGAGCGGGAGGCTCCCTACGAGCAGTACTTC.